Included here is one TCR beta chain sequence, with context. Its target antigen remains unknown. Per-base quality was not reported, and no clone a single base away is much larger than it. Inclusive of the bounding cysteine and phenylalanine, the CDR3 is 15 residues long. CDR3 DNA is the only sequence kept; it has 45 bases, read in frame from the first base. The germline V gene specifies LGHNA as CDR1 and YNFKEQ as CDR2. Deletion took 4 bases off V and 0 bases off J, with a span of 12 bases between the germline ends. The data originate from a study of T cell responses to AZD1222 COVID-19 vaccine listed by TCRdb under 2021. Notes on the research overall: A total of 230 to 250 trial participants underwent TCR sequencing, of whom some 210 received two doses of AZD1222 and about 25 received two doses of the MenACWY control vaccine. Trial participants were enrolled into age subgroups of 18-55, 56-69 and 70-plus years, which contained about 150, 28 and 57 TCR-sequenced participants, respectively. Study-wide conclusions, independent of this receptor: The 56-69-year group was small, and its depth increase did not reach significance, likely because of low power. Because no day 14 peak-response samples were available, the repertoires could be characterized only after the peak T cell response. The vaccine-associated CD4 TCRs covered the entire spike protein, and the dominant responses fell in regions 160-218 and 743-854. Spike-specific TCR breadth and depth rose significantly after two AZD1222 doses compared with day 0 and with MenACWY recipients. Conclusions about previously exposed vaccinees are limited, since just five to seven AZD1222 recipients were seropositive for SARS-CoV-2 at baseline. Most participants were white British and females outnumbered males, and the authors suggested that clonal diversity may have been underestimated. Reportedly, almost half of the unique spike-specific TCRs recognized epitopes lying outside the regions that are mutated in the B.1.351 and B.1.1.7 variants.

The CDR3 regions of human TCRbeta chains were subjected to immunosequencing. As for the authors' bioinformatics: TCRs in the repertoires were compared against a reference library of SARS-CoV-2-specific TCRs that had been generated with the MIRA antigen-specificity platform. Breadth meant the fraction of unique TCRs that were SARS-CoV-2-associated, whereas depth meant the fraction of total T cells that were SARS-CoV-2-associated. Using the MIRA data, each spike-specific TCR was assigned both to the spike region to which the TCR was reactive and to a CD4 or CD8 class. Log10-transformed breadth and depth values were compared by one-way ANOVA with Sidak's multiple comparisons tests. TCRdb took over this immuneACCESS table, retaining in-frame rearrangements with V and J assigned. Such tables are incomplete; in checked studies, under half of the missing clones stem from an unresolved V gene, and the remainder is unexplained. For V, J and clone size, that table is used; D and trimming come from the DNA. Recorded for this sample are 45,000 to 70,000 clones; roughly 90% of them occurred a single time. The leading ten clones occupy roughly 15% of the sample.

The time point label corresponds to: about 28 days (+/-7) after the second vaccine dose. Because spike-specific TCR depth and breadth did not differ between the two schedules, AZD1222 recipients who got a second dose at roughly 4 weeks were pooled with those who got a second dose at roughly 12 weeks. Vaccinee samples came from UK trials COV001 and COV002, including a single-blind randomized controlled phase 2/3 trial of AZD1222 (ChAdOx1 nCoV-19) in healthy adults. Trial participant PBMC samples were collected at day 0 and day 28 after the second dose for TCRbeta chain sequencing. The sample in question was peripheral blood, obtained 28 days after the second AZD1222 dose. The rearranged chain carries TRBV4-2 and TRBJ1-1; the D gene is possibly TRBD1, with 6 bases matching. This TCR derives from an adult who received the AZD1222 COVID-19 vaccine. The DNA reads as follows: TGTGCCAGCAGCCCAAGCCAGGGGCTGAACACTGAAGCTTTCTTT. Its product reads: CASSPSQGLNTEAFF.